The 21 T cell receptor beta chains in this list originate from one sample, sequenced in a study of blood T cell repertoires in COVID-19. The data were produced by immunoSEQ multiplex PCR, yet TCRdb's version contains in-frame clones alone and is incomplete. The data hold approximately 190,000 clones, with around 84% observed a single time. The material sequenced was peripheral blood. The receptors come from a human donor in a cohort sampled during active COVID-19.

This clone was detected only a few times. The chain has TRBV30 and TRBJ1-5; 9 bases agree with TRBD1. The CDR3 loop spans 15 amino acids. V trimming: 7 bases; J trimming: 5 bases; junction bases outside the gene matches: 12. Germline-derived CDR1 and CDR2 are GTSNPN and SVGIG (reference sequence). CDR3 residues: CASKTGTGYYQPQHF. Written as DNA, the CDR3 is TGTGCCTCGAAAACAGGGACAGGGTATTATCAGCCCCAGCATTTT. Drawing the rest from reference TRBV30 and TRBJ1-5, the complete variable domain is SQTIHQWPATLVQPVGSPLSLECTVEGTSNPNLYWYRQAAGRGLQLLFYSVGIGQISSEVPQNLSASRPQDRQFILSSKKLLLSDSGFYLCASKTGTGYYQPQHFGDGTRLSIL.

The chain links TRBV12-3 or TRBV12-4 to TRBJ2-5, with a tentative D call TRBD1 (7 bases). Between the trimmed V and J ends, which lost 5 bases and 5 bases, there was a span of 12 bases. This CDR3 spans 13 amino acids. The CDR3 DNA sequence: TGTGCCAGCAGTCTCAGGGGGGTCGAGACCCAGTACTTC. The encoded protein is CASSLRGVETQYF.

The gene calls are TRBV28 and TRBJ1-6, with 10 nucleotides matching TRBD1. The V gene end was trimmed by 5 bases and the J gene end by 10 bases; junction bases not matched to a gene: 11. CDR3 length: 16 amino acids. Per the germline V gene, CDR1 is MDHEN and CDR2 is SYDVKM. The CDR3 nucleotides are TGTGCCAGCAGTCTTCCGGGGACAGGGGAACACTCACCCCTCCACTTT. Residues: CASSLPGTGEHSPLHF.

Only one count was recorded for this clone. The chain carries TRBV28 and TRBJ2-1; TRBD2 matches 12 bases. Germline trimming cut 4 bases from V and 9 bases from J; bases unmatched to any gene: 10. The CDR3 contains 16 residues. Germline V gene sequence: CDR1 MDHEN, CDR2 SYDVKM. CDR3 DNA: TGTGCCAGCAGTTCCCATCTAGCGGGAGGGCTTAGTGAGCAGTTCTTC. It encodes CASSSHLAGGLSEQFF.

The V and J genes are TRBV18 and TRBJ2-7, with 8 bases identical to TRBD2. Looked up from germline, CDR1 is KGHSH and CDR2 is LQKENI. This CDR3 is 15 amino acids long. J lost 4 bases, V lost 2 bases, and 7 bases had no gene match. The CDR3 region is CASSPGSGTRYEQYF. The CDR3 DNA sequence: TGTGCCAGCTCACCAGGTAGCGGGACTCGTTACGAGCAGTACTTC.

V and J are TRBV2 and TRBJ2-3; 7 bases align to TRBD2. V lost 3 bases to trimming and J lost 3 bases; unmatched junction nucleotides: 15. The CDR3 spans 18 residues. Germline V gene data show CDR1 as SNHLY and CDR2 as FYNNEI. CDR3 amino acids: CASSDIPSGPTGTDTQYF. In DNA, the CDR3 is TGTGCCAGCAGTGACATCCCTAGCGGTCCCACGGGGACAGATACGCAGTATTTT.

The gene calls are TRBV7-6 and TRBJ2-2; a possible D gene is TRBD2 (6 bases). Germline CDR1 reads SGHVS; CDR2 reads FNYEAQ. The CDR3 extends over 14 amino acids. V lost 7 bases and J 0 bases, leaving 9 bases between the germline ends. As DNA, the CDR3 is TGTGCCAGCAATAGGGACTCGAACACCGGGGAGCTGTTTTTT. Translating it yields CASNRDSNTGELFF.

In DNA form, the CDR3 reads TGTGCCAGCAGTTCTCCCAACAGGGGGCTTCACTATGGCTACACCTTC. Translated, it gives CASSSPNRGLHYGYTF. The V gene is TRBV28, the J gene TRBJ1-2; 9 bases fit TRBD1. The CDR3 contains 16 residues. The germline gives CDR1 MDHEN, CDR2 SYDVKM. V lost 4 bases, J lost 3 bases, and 9 bases stayed unmatched.

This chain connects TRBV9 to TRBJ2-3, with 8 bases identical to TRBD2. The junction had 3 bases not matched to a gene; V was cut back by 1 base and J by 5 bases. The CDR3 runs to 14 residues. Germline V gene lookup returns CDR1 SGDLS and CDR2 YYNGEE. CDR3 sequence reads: CASSVTTSGDTQYF. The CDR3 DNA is TGTGCCAGCAGCGTAACTACTAGCGGAGATACGCAGTATTTT.

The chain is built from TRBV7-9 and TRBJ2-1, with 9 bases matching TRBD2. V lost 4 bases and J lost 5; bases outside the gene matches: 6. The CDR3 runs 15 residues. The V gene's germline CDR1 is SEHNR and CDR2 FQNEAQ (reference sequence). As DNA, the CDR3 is TGTGCCAGCAGCTCACCGGGACTAGCTAACAATGAGCAGTTCTTC. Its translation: CASSSPGLANNEQFF.

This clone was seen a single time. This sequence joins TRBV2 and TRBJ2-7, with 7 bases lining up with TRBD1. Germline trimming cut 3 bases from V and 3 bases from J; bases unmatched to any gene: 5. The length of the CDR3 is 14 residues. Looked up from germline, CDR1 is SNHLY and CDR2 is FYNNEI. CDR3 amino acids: CASSDRGLVYEQYV. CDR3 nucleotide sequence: TGTGCCAGCAGTGACAGGGGGTTAGTCTACGAGCAGTACGTC.

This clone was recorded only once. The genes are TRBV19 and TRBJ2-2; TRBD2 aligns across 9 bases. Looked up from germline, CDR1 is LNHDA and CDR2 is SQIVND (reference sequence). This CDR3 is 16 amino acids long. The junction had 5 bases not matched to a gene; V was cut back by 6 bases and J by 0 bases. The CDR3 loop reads CASRASGITNTGELFF. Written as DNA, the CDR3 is TGTGCCAGTAGGGCTAGCGGGATAACGAACACCGGGGAGCTGTTTTTT.

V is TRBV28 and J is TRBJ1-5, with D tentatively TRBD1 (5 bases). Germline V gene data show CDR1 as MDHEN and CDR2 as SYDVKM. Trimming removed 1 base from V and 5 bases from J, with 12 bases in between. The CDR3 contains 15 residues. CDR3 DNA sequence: TGTGCCAGCAGTTTATCGGCAGGGCAGCATCAGCCCCAGCATTTT. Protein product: CASSLSAGQHQPQHF.

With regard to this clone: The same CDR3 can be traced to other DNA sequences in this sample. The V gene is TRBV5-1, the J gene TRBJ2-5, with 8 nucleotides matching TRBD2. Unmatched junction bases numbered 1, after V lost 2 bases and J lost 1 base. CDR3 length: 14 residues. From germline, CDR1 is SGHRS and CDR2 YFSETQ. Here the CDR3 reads CASSLAGVQETQYF. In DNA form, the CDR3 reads TGCGCCAGCAGCTTAGCGGGGGTCCAAGAGACCCAGTACTTC. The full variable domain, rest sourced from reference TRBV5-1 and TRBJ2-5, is KAGVTQTPRYLIKTRGQQVTLSCSPISGHRSVSWYQQTPGQGLQFLFEYFSETQRNKGNFPGRFSGRQFSNSRSEMNVSTLELGDSALYLCASSLAGVQETQYFGPGTRLLVL.

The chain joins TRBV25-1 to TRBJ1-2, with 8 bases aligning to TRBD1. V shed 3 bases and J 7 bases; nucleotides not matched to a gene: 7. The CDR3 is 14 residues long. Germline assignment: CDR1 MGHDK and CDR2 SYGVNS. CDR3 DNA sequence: TGTGCCAGCAGTGACGACAGGGGTCCCGTTGGCTACACCTTC. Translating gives CASSDDRGPVGYTF.

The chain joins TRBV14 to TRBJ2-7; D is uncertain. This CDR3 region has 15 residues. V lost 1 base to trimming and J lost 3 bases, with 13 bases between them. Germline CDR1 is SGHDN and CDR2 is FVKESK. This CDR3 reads CASSQGQSPLYEQYV. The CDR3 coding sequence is TGTGCCAGCAGCCAAGGCCAGTCCCCCCTCTACGAGCAGTACGTC.

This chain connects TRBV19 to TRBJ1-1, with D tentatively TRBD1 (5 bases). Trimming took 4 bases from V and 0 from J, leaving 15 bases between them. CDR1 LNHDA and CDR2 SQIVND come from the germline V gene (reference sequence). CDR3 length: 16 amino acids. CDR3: CASSRTPGGVNTEAFF. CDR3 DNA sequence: TGTGCCAGTAGTAGGACACCCGGAGGGGTGAACACTGAAGCTTTCTTT.

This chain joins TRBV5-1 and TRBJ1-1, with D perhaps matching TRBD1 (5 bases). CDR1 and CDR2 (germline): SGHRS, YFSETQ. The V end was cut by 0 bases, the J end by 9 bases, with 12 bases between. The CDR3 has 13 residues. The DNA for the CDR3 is TGCGCCAGCAGCTTGGTGGGGCGTATGCAAGCTTTCTTT. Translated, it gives CASSLVGRMQAFF.

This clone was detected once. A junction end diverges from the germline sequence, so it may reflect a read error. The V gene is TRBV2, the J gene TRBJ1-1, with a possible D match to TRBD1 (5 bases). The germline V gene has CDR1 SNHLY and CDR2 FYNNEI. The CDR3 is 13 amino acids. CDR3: CASREGHNTEAFF. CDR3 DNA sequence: TGTGCCAGCAGAGAAGGACATAACACTGAAGCTTTCTTT.

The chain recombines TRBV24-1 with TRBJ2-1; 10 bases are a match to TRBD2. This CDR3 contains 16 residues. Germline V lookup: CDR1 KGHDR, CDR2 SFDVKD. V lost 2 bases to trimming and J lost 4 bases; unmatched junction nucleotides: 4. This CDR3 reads CATSDSGLAEYNEQFF. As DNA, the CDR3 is TGTGCCACCAGTGATTCCGGACTAGCGGAATACAATGAGCAGTTCTTC.

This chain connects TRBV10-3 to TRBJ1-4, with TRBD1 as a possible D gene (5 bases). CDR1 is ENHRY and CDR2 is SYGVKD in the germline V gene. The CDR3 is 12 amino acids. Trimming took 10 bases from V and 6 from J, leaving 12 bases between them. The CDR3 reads CATRELDEKLFF. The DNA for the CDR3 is TGTGCCACCAGGGAGTTAGATGAAAAACTGTTTTTT.